One T cell receptor (beta chain) is described in this entry. Germline V gene data show CDR1 as PRHDT and CDR2 as FYEKMQ (reference sequence). J was trimmed by 4 bases and V by 4 bases; bases with no gene match: 8. The CDR3 contains 15 residues. This specimen belongs to a study of blood T cell repertoires in COVID-19. The overall study: Sources were T cells, B-cell-depleted T cells, or PBMCs; the material itself was cDNA or gDNA.

The data were produced by immunoSEQ multiplex PCR, yet TCRdb's version contains in-frame clones alone and is incomplete. This sample has more than 60,000 clones, with 90% found just once. This chain joins TRBV13 and TRBJ2-5, with 8 positions matching TRBD1. The sequenced sample consisted of peripheral blood. The clonotype comes from a man over 45 with acute or convalescent COVID-19. CDR3 DNA: TGTGCCAGCAGCTCCTTGGGCAGGGGGCCAGAGACCCAGTACTTC. It is translated as CASSSLGRGPETQYF.